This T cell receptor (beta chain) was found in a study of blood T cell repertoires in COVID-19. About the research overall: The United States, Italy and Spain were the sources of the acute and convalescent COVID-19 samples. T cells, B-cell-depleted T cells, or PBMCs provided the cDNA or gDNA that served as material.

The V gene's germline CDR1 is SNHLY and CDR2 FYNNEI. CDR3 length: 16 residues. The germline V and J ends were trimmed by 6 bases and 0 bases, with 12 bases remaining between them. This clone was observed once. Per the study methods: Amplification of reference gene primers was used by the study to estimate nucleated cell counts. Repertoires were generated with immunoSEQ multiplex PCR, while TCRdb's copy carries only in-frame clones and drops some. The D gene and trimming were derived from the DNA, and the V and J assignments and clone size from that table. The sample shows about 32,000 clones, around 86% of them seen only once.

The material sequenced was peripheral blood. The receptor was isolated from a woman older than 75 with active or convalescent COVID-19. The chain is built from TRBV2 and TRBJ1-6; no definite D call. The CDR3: CASSLGGSSYNSPLHF. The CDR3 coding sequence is TGTGCCAGCAGCCTAGGAGGAAGCTCCTATAATTCACCCCTCCACTTT.